This T cell receptor (beta chain) originates from a study of T cell responses to AZD1222 COVID-19 vaccine. Regarding the study as a whole: The reported proportion of spike-specific TCRs targeting unmutated variant regions was nearly half. It was only after the peak T cell response that any repertoires were sampled. The donors showed a predominance of white British ancestry and of females, with possible underestimation of clonal diversity. Distributed over spike, vaccine-associated CD4 TCRs predominated at 160-218 and 743-854.

This CDR3 has 15 amino acids. With 5 bases removed from V and 1 base from J, the gap between germline ends came to 12 bases. Germline lookup yields CDR1 LNHDA and CDR2 SQIVND (reference sequence). Comment on this clone: Its antigen remains unidentified.

The method was immunoSEQ multiplex PCR; TCRdb's version includes in-frame clones alone and lacks a portion of them. The top ten hold approximately 2.3% of the sample, which has about 150,000 clones, 92% seen once. The source was peripheral blood, collected on day 0 of AZD1222 vaccination. The receptor was isolated from an adult in good health. The chain employs TRBV19 and TRBJ1-5; perhaps TRBD1 as D (5 bases). CDR3 nucleotide sequence: TGTGCCAGTAGTCTACAGGAGGGCAGCAATCAGCCCCAGCATTTT. This gives the protein CASSLQEGSNQPQHF.